The clone carrying this T cell receptor (beta chain) occurred once. The antigen is undetermined. These data originate in a study of radiotherapy plus CTLA-4 blockade in lung cancer. Overall study results and limits: Radiotherapy was combined with ipilimumab, and tumor-derived TCR clones then expanded in blood.

Sequencing used immunoSEQ multiplex PCR; TCRdb keeps in-frame clones, though not all of them. The table records roughly 68,000 clones, 78% of them present only once. Patients had chemo-refractory metastatic non-small-cell lung cancer and received focal radiation plus CTLA-4 blockade that used ipilimumab. CDR3 length: 17 residues. V lost 5 bases and J lost 3; bases outside the gene matches: 9. CDR1 and CDR2 (germline): SGHRS, YFSETQ. The TCR originated in a human donor with non-small cell lung cancer who had a complete response to radiotherapy plus ipilimumab. V is TRBV5-1 and J is TRBJ2-5; 14 bases map to TRBD2. The specimen comprised peripheral blood, sampled from a patient treated with radiotherapy plus ipilimumab. This chain's CDR3 is CASSRGGLAGEEETQYF. The DNA of the CDR3 is TGCGCCAGCAGTCGAGGGGGACTAGCGGGAGAGGAAGAGACCCAGTACTTC.